A single sample is the source of the 11 T cell receptor beta chains below, sequenced in a study of beta chain features in type 1 diabetes. Reverse transcribing all isolated RNA meant expressed TCRB transcripts were sequenced. Clones were sequenced by immunoSEQ multiplex PCR, and TCRdb holds only the in-frame ones, with some missing. This table holds some 900,000 clones, about 17% found once. The sample comprised naive CD4+ T cells from blood. These receptor sequences come from a woman under 30 in good health.

The chain employs TRBV5-1 and TRBJ2-5, with TRBD1 as a possible D gene (6 bases). The CDR3 is made up of 14 amino acids. CDR1 and CDR2 (germline): SGHRS, YFSETQ. V was trimmed by 6 bases and J by 4 bases, leaving 16 bases between them. The CDR3 region is CASTVQGSSETQYF. CDR3 coding DNA: TGCGCCAGCACCGTACAGGGTTCGTCAGAGACCCAGTACTTC.

The V call is TRBV29-1, the J call TRBJ2-7; D perhaps matches TRBD2 (6 bases). V was trimmed by 3 bases and J by 2 bases, leaving 11 bases between them. The CDR3 is made up of 13 amino acids. Per germline, CDR1 SQVTM and CDR2 ANQGSEA. The CDR3 reads CSVDGGTAYEQYF. DNA for the CDR3: TGCAGCGTTGACGGGGGTACAGCCTACGAGCAGTACTTC.

This clone was seen a handful of times. This chain joins TRBV5-1 and TRBJ1-2; D ambiguous. Germline CDR1 is SGHRS and CDR2 is YFSETQ. This CDR3 is 12 amino acids long. V was trimmed by 7 bases and J by 4 bases, leaving 11 bases between them. This CDR3 is CASASTSYGYTF. The CDR3 DNA reads as TGCGCCAGCGCTTCAACAAGCTATGGCTACACCTTC.

This clone was seen only a few times. The V gene is TRBV6-5, the J gene TRBJ2-7; D remains unclear. Trimming removed 0 bases from V and 6 bases from J, with 12 bases in between. This CDR3 spans 14 amino acids. Germline values: CDR1 MNHEY, CDR2 SVGAGI. The CDR3 sequence: CASSYSSESSEQYF. CDR3 in DNA: TGTGCCAGCAGTTACTCGAGTGAATCTTCCGAGCAGTACTTC.

This clone has a handful of counts. The chain's CDR3 is CASSILAGSSYEQYF. CDR3 nucleotide sequence: TGTGCCAGTAGTATCTTAGCGGGTAGCTCCTACGAGCAGTACTTC. The chain is built from TRBV19 and TRBJ2-7; 7 bases line up with TRBD2. Per the germline V gene, CDR1 is LNHDA and CDR2 is SQIVND (reference sequence). The CDR3 loop spans 15 amino acids. The J segment lost 0 bases and the V segment lost 3 bases, leaving 5 bases of the junction unmatched.

This clone was recorded a few times. The J gene is TRBJ2-7, the V gene TRBV28; D not resolved. Germline CDR1 and CDR2: MDHEN and SYDVKM. This CDR3 spans 15 amino acids. The V gene lost 2 bases and the J gene lost 2 bases, with 13 bases spanning the gap. The CDR3 loop reads CASSLESALTYEQYF. Here the CDR3 DNA reads TGTGCCAGCAGTTTAGAATCGGCGCTTACCTACGAGCAGTACTTC.

The V call is TRBV7-2, the J call TRBJ2-2, with TRBD1 matching 10 bases. The CDR3 length is 15 residues. Germline CDR1 SGHTA, CDR2 FQGNSA. V was clipped by 6 bases and J by 5 bases; unmatched bases: 6. CDR3 loop: CASSRTGQGTGELFF. The CDR3 DNA reads TGTGCCAGCAGTCGCACGGGACAGGGGACCGGGGAGCTGTTTTTT.

This clone was seen more than once but under ten times. The V and J genes are TRBV7-9 and TRBJ2-5; D may be TRBD1 (5 bases). This CDR3 has 14 amino acids. CDR1 is SEHNR and CDR2 is FQNEAQ in the germline V gene (reference sequence). Trimming cost V 2 bases and J 0 bases, with 7 bases left between them. DNA for the CDR3: TGTGCCAGCAGCTTATCACAGGACCAAGAGACCCAGTACTTC. Translation gives CASSLSQDQETQYF.

This clone occurred a few times. The rearrangement links TRBV7-3 to TRBJ2-3; D is unclear. The germline V gene encodes CDR1 SGHTA and CDR2 FQGTGA. Trimming took 2 bases from V and 3 from J, leaving 9 bases between them. CDR3 length: 14 amino acids. The CDR3 bases are TGTGCCAGCAGCTTAGCCCTTGCGACAGATACGCAGTATTTT. As protein: CASSLALATDTQYF.

The chain has TRBV6-6 and TRBJ1-1; D unclear. CDR1 and CDR2 (germline): MNHNY, SVGAGI (reference sequence). V was clipped by 9 bases and J by 0 bases, with 11 bases between them. There are 13 residues in the CDR3. Here the CDR3 DNA reads TGTGCCAGTCGCAGGACTCTGAACACTGAAGCTTTCTTT. Translating it yields CASRRTLNTEAFF.

This clone was counted between two and nine times. The chain carries TRBV29-1 and TRBJ2-5; 9 bases are a match to TRBD1. J was trimmed by 1 base and V by 4 bases; bases with no gene match: 10. The CDR3 length is 16 residues. CDR1 SQVTM and CDR2 ANQGSEA come from the germline V gene. The CDR3 here is CSVAILTGGAQETQYF. The DNA of the CDR3 is TGCAGCGTTGCTATACTGACAGGGGGGGCCCAAGAGACCCAGTACTTC.